The 15 T cell receptor beta chains listed next were all sequenced from one sample in a study of chemoradiotherapy in HPV16-positive cancers. This table comes from immunoSEQ multiplex PCR, and its TCRdb copy is limited to in-frame clones, with some not included. The sample holds 17,000 or so clones; about 73% are singletons and the top ten take 7.5% to 9%. Sequencing was performed on tumor tissue, taken from a patient who underwent chemoradiotherapy. The receptors originated from a human donor with HPV-associated anogenital cancer.

This clone was counted a single time. J is TRBJ2-7 and V is TRBV11-3; 10 bases fit TRBD2. There are 16 residues in the CDR3. Germline CDR1 SGHNT, CDR2 YENEEA. J was trimmed by 7 bases and V by 2 bases; bases with no gene match: 11. In DNA, the CDR3 is TGTGCCAGCAGCTTACCTTCAGCGGGAGGGTCAAGGGAGCAGTACTTC. It yields the protein CASSLPSAGGSREQYF.

The chain recombines TRBV7-9 with TRBJ1-2; possibly TRBD1 for D (5 bases). Germline-derived CDR1 and CDR2 are SEHNR and FQNEAQ (reference sequence). This CDR3 spans 12 amino acids. Deletions cut 1 base from V and 7 bases from J, with 7 bases between. CDR3 coding DNA: TGTGCCAGCAGCTTAGATCAGGGTGGCTACACCTTC. Translation gives CASSLDQGGYTF.

V usage is TRBV12-5 and J usage is TRBJ2-5; D is ambiguous. CDR1 LGHNT and CDR2 FRNRAP come from the germline V gene. CDR3 length equals 15 residues. The ends were cut back, 1 base at V and 5 bases at J, with 14 bases in the middle. Here the CDR3 DNA reads TGTGCTAGTGGTTTGGCCCTGGCCAACGGGGAGACCCAGTACTTC. Protein product: CASGLALANGETQYF.

The chain has TRBV7-9 and TRBJ2-1; D is unclear. V lost 1 base to trimming and J lost 14 bases, with 12 bases between them. This CDR3 comprises 12 residues. Germline CDR1 reads SEHNR; CDR2 reads FQNEAQ (reference sequence). CDR3 coding DNA: TGTGCCAGCAGCTTAGATACGACGGAGAAGTTCTTC. This codes for CASSLDTTEKFF.

The chain carries TRBV7-9 and TRBJ2-7; weak D call: TRBD2 (5 bases). The V end was cut by 7 bases, the J end by 2 bases, with 18 bases between. There are 15 residues in the CDR3. Germline-derived CDR1 and CDR2 are SEHNR and FQNEAQ (reference sequence). The CDR3 coding sequence is TGTGCCAGCACCAATCAGGCAGAGGGTCCCTACGAGCAGTACTTC. Encoded protein: CASTNQAEGPYEQYF. The full variable domain, with the rest looked up from reference TRBV7-9 and TRBJ2-7, is DTGVSQNPRHKITKRGQNVTFRCDPISEHNRLYWYRQTLGQGPEFLTYFQNEAQLEKSRLLSDRFSAERPKGSFSTLEIQRTEQGDSAMYLCASTNQAEGPYEQYFGPGTRLTVT.

By proportion, this clone is medium-sized. This rearrangement joins TRBV7-3 to TRBJ1-2, with D perhaps matching TRBD1 (6 bases). The germline V gene encodes CDR1 SGHTA and CDR2 FQGTGA. This CDR3 has 13 residues. Trimming stripped 5 bases from V and 8 bases from J, with 15 bases between. DNA of the CDR3: TGTGCCAGCAGCGTGGACAGCCACGGGGGCTACACCTTC. It is translated as CASSVDSHGGYTF.

The chain is built from TRBV9 and TRBJ2-1; 7 bases fit TRBD2. Per the germline V gene, CDR1 is SGDLS and CDR2 is YYNGEE. The CDR3 length is 15 residues. V gave up 3 bases and J gave up 7 bases; unmatched junction bases: 10. In DNA form, the CDR3 reads TGTGCCAGCAGCGGACTTGGGGGGGGGAGGAATGAGCAGTTCTTC. It yields the protein CASSGLGGGRNEQFF.

This sequence joins TRBV21-1 and TRBJ2-5. The end of the DNA is better explained by TRBJ2-7, so the J call may be wrong. TRBV21-1 is a known pseudogene. The CDR3 covers 14 residues. The CDR3: CASSKRGRTYEQYF. The CDR3 bases are TGTGCCAGCAGCAAGCGCGGACGGACCTACGAGCAGTACTTC.

In DNA, the CDR3 is TGTGCCAGCAGCATAGCAGGGTCCCTGATCTACGAGCAGTACTTC. This encodes CASSIAGSLIYEQYF. This chain uses TRBV5-6 with TRBJ2-7; D is perhaps TRBD1 (5 bases). Per germline, CDR1 SGHDT and CDR2 YYEEEE. This CDR3 is 15 amino acids long. The V and J ends lost 4 bases and 3 bases respectively, with 17 bases between them.

Remarks on this clone: A read error is the likely source, as a far larger clone sits one nucleotide away. CDR3 DNA: TGTGCCAGCAGCTTGGGACAGTCCTACGAGCAGTACTTC. Translating it yields CASSLGQSYEQYF. The chain carries TRBV5-6 and TRBJ2-7; D might be TRBD1 (5 bases). CDR3 length: 13 amino acids. V was clipped by 0 bases and J by 1 base, with 5 bases between them. Germline V gene lookup returns CDR1 SGHDT and CDR2 YYEEEE.

The chain couples TRBV5-1 to TRBJ2-1; possibly TRBD1 for D (5 bases). The CDR3 is 15 amino acids. Germline V gene lookup returns CDR1 SGHRS and CDR2 YFSETQ. V lost 2 bases to trimming and J lost 4 bases, with 13 bases between them. Here the CDR3 reads CASSFSGIRYNEQFF. The CDR3 DNA sequence: TGCGCCAGCAGCTTCTCAGGGATAAGGTACAATGAGCAGTTCTTC.

The V call is TRBV10-1, the J call TRBJ2-3; 7 bases map to TRBD2. J gave up 1 base and V 8 bases, and 0 bases lay outside the gene matches. From germline, CDR1 is WNHNN and CDR2 SYGVQD (reference sequence). CDR3 length: 12 residues. The CDR3 is CASAGGTDTQYF. The CDR3 DNA is TGCGCCAGCGCGGGGGGCACAGATACGCAGTATTTT.

This sequence joins TRBV6-1 and TRBJ2-1, with 15 nucleotides matching TRBD2. CDR3 length: 17 residues. CDR1 MNHNS and CDR2 SASEGT come from the germline V gene. J lost 6 bases, V lost 4 bases, and 7 bases had no gene match. Here the CDR3 DNA reads TGTGCCAGCAGTGGTCTAAGGACTAGCGGGAGGGGCAATGAGCAGTTCTTC. Translation: CASSGLRTSGRGNEQFF.

J is TRBJ2-5 and V is TRBV7-2, with 12 bases fitting TRBD1. Germline loops: CDR1 SGHTA, CDR2 FQGNSA. Losses at the gene ends were 5 bases for V and 4 bases for J; bases not matched to a gene: 8. The CDR3 consists of 16 residues. The CDR3 DNA reads TGTGCCAGCAGCATACCGGGACAGGGGGCTCGAGAGACCCAGTACTTC. Its protein product is CASSIPGQGARETQYF.

The chain carries TRBV2 and TRBJ2-3; 10 positions match TRBD2. The CDR3 has 17 amino acids. Trimming at V came to 7 bases and at J to 5 bases, leaving 15 bases not matched to a gene. The germline gives CDR1 SNHLY, CDR2 FYNNEI. CDR3 bases: TGTGCCAGCACCAGGGGAATAGCGGGAGGCCGGGGAGATACGCAGTATTTT. It translates to CASTRGIAGGRGDTQYF.